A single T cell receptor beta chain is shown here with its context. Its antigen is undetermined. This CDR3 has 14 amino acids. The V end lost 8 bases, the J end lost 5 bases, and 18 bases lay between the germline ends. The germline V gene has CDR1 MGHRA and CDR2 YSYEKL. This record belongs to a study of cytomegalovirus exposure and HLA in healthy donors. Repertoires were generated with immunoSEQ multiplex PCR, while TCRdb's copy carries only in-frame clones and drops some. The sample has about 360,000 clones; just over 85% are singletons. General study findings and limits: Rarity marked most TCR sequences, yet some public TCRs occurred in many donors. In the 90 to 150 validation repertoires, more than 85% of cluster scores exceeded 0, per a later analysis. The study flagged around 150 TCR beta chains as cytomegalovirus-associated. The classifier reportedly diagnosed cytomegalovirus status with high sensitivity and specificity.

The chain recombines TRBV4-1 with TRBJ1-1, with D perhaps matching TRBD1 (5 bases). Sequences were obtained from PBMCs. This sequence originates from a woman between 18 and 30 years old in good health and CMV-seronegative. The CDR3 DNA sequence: TGCGCCAGCTGTCCGGTGGGGACTATAACTGAAGCTTTCTTT. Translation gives CASCPVGTITEAFF.